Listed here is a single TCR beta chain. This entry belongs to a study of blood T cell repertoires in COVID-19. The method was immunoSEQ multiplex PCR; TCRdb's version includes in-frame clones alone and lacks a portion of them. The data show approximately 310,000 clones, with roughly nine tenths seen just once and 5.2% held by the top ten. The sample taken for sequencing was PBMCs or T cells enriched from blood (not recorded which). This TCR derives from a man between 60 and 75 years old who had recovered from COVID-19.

CDR3 coding DNA: TGTGCCAGCAGCCGCGGGACAGTGAACACTGAAGCTTTCTTT. It specifies CASSRGTVNTEAFF. J is TRBJ1-1 and V is TRBV5-5, with 7 bases identical to TRBD1. V lost 4 bases, J lost 0 bases, and 3 bases stayed unmatched. Germline V CDR1 and CDR2: SGHKS, YYEKEE (reference sequence). This CDR3 spans 14 amino acids.